This TCR beta chain appears in the sequencing data of a study of T cell responses to AZD1222 COVID-19 vaccine. The assay was immunoSEQ multiplex PCR, and TCRdb's table has in-frame clones only and misses some. The sample records nearly 200,000 clones, around 93% being singletons. Concerning this clone: Its specificity is unknown.

Study-wide points: CD4 TCRs linked to vaccination spanned spike, dominating at 160-218 and 743-854.

This receptor was taken from an adult who received the AZD1222 COVID-19 vaccine. The sequencing here drew on peripheral blood, taken 28 days after the second AZD1222 dose.

The DNA for the CDR3 is TGCGCCAGCAGCGAGGCGGGGGGTGTTCACGAGCAGTTCTTC. It yields the protein CASSEAGGVHEQFF. The rearrangement joins TRBV5-1 to TRBJ2-1; 8 nucleotides match TRBD2. The CDR3 length is 14 residues. The V gene's germline CDR1 is SGHRS and CDR2 YFSETQ. V lost 4 bases and J lost 10; bases outside the gene matches: 10.